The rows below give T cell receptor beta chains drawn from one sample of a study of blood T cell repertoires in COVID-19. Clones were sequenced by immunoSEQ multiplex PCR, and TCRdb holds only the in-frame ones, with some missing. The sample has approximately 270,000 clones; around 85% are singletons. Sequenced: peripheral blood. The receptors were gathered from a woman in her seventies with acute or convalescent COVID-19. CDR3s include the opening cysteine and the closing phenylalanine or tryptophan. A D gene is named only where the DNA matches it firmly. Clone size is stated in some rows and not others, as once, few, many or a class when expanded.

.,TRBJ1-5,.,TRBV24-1,CATSDRYGLAHNQPQHF,TGTGCCACCAGTGATCGATACGGTCTCGCCCACAATCAGCCCCAGCATTTT
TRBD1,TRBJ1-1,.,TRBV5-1,CASSSTGAPEAFF,TGCGCCAGCAGCTCGACAGGGGCCCCTGAAGCTTTCTTT
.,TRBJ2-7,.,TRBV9,CASSVRPVGGNEQYF,TGTGCCAGCAGCGTAAGACCGGTGGGGGGAAACGAGCAGTACTTC
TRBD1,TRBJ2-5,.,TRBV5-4,CASSGLGGQGGTKETQYF,TGTGCCAGCAGCGGACTGGGCGGACAGGGGGGCACCAAAGAGACCCAGTACTTC
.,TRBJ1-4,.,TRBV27,CASSLTAGSDEKLFF,TGTGCCAGCAGTTTAACGGCAGGGTCGGATGAAAAACTGTTTTTT
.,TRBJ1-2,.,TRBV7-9,CASSLGGRYGYTF,TGTGCCAGCAGCTTAGGGGGCCGATATGGCTACACCTTC
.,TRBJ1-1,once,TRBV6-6,CASRAGGENTEAFF,TGTGCCAGCCGGGCCGGGGGGGAGAACACTGAAGCTTTCTTT
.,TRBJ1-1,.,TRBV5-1,CASSLEGVGNTEAFF,TGCGCCAGCAGCTTGGAAGGGGTGGGGAACACTGAAGCTTTCTTT
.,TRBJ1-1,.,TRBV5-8,CASSFVLGIGRAFF,TGTGCCAGCAGCTTCGTATTAGGGATAGGGAGGGCTTTCTTT
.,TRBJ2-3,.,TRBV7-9,CATSSRGGTDTQYF,TGTGCCACGTCCAGCCGGGGTGGCACAGATACGCAGTATTTT
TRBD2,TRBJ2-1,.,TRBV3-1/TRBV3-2,CASSRTSGGRSYNEQFF,TGTGCCAGCAGCCGGACTAGCGGGGGCCGCTCCTACAATGAGCAGTTCTTC
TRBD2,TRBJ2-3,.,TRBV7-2,CASSPSLAGEITDTQYF,TGTGCCAGCAGCCCCTCCCTAGCGGGGGAGATCACAGATACGCAGTATTTT
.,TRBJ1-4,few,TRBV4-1,CASRQVGGEKLFF,TGCGCCAGCAGACAGGTGGGAGGTGAAAAACTGTTTTTT
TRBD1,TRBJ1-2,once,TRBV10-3,CAISARDSGGYTF,TGTGCCATCAGTGCCCGGGACAGTGGTGGCTACACCTTC
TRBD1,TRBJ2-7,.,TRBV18,CASSLGQGGNEQYF,TGTGCCAGCTCGCTCGGACAGGGAGGCAACGAGCAGTACTTC
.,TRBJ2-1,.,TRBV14,CASSQVSSDEQFF,TGTGCCAGCAGCCAAGTCTCGAGTGATGAGCAGTTCTTC
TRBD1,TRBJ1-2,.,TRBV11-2,CASSPGQGSGYTF,TGTGCCAGCAGTCCGGGACAGGGGTCTGGCTACACCTTC
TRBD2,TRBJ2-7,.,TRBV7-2,CASSLALTSGASYEQYF,TGTGCCAGCAGCTTAGCGTTGACTAGCGGGGCCTCATACGAGCAGTACTTC
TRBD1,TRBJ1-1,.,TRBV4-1,CASSRHTGETTEAFF,TGCGCCAGCAGCCGCCACACAGGGGAGACCACTGAAGCTTTCTTT
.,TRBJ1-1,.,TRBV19,CASSSGDTFRNTEAFF,TGTGCCAGTAGTTCAGGGGACACCTTCCGGAACACTGAAGCTTTCTTT
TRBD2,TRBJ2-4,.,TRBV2,CASSAGDRYIQYF,TGTGCCAGCAGCGCGGGAGATAGGTACATTCAGTACTTC
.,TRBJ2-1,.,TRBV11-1,CASSSDSVEQFF,TGTGCCAGCAGCTCAGACTCAGTTGAGCAGTTCTTC
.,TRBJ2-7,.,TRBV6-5,CASTGYEQYF,TGTGCCAGCACGGGGTACGAGCAGTACTTC
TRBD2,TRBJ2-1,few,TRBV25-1,CASSETRRGNNEQFF,TGTGCCAGCAGTGAAACACGGCGGGGGAACAATGAGCAGTTCTTC